The 26 T cell receptor beta chains presented below share a single source sample, sequenced in a study of blood T cell repertoires in COVID-19. Libraries were prepared by immunoSEQ multiplex PCR; TCRdb keeps only in-frame clonotypes and omits some of them. Altogether around 360,000 clones are present, more than 75% being singletons, with the ten largest covering more than 9%. The sequencing input was peripheral blood. These receptors all come from a woman aged 25 to 39 with COVID-19, enrolled during active disease.

The chain employs TRBV11-2 and TRBJ2-1; 11 nucleotides agree with TRBD2. J gave up 4 bases and V 0 bases, and 5 bases lay outside the gene matches. CDR3 length: 17 amino acids. Germline V gives CDR1 SGHAT, CDR2 FQNNGV. This CDR3 reads CASSLESSSGRYNEQFF. In DNA, the CDR3 is TGTGCCAGCAGCTTAGAGAGTTCTAGCGGGAGGTACAATGAGCAGTTCTTC.

This clone was picked up a small number of times. The chain carries TRBV5-1 and TRBJ2-5, with 7 bases fitting TRBD1. The V gene end was trimmed by 0 bases and the J gene end by 5 bases; junction bases not matched to a gene: 4. CDR1 and CDR2 (germline): SGHRS, YFSETQ. The CDR3 has 14 residues. CDR3 region: CASSLGQGVETQYF. CDR3 bases: TGCGCCAGCAGCTTGGGACAGGGCGTGGAGACCCAGTACTTC. The whole variable domain, filled in from reference TRBV5-1 and TRBJ2-5, reads KAGVTQTPRYLIKTRGQQVTLSCSPISGHRSVSWYQQTPGQGLQFLFEYFSETQRNKGNFPGRFSGRQFSNSRSEMNVSTLELGDSALYLCASSLGQGVETQYFGPGTRLLVL.

J is TRBJ2-4 and V is TRBV5-4; 9 positions agree with TRBD1. The CDR3 consists of 14 residues. Looked up from germline, CDR1 is SGHNT and CDR2 is YYREEE (reference sequence). V shed 0 bases, J shed 7 bases, and the junction held 2 bases outside the gene matches. The CDR3 sequence is CASSLAQGANIQYF. CDR3 bases: TGTGCCAGCAGCTTGGCACAGGGGGCGAACATTCAGTACTTC. Looking up the rest from reference TRBV5-4 and TRBJ2-4 gives the full variable domain: ETGVTQSPTHLIKTRGQQVTLRCSSQSGHNTVSWYQQALGQGPQFIFQYYREEENGRGNFPPRFSGLQFPNYSSELNVNALELDDSALYLCASSLAQGANIQYFGAGTRLSVL.

The chain has TRBV11-2 and TRBJ2-7; 7 bases map to TRBD1. This CDR3 spans 15 amino acids. V gave up 0 bases and J gave up 2 bases; unmatched junction bases: 4. Germline V CDR1 and CDR2: SGHAT, FQNNGV. CDR3 coding DNA: TGTGCCAGCAGCTTAGAAGGGGGCTGGGCCTACGAGCAGTACTTC. This gives the protein CASSLEGGWAYEQYF.

This clone was observed once. The V call is TRBV28, the J call TRBJ1-2; 9 nucleotides align to TRBD1. The germline CDR1 and CDR2 sequences are MDHEN and SYDVKM. Losses at the gene ends were 5 bases for V and 9 bases for J; bases not matched to a gene: 16. CDR3 size: 16 residues. The CDR3 reads CASSRLTGGSPQRYTF. The CDR3 nucleotides read TGTGCCAGCAGTAGACTTACAGGGGGCTCCCCTCAGCGCTACACCTTC.

The chain's CDR3 is CASSAASGSDTGELFF. The CDR3 DNA is TGTGCCAGCAGCGCCGCTAGCGGGAGCGATACCGGGGAGCTGTTTTTT. V is TRBV5-4 and J is TRBJ2-2, with TRBD2 identical over 10 bases. The J segment lost 5 bases and the V segment lost 4 bases, leaving 8 bases of the junction unmatched. Looked up from germline, CDR1 is SGHNT and CDR2 is YYREEE (reference sequence). The CDR3 totals 16 residues.

The genes are TRBV2 and TRBJ1-2; 8 nucleotides line up with TRBD1. The CDR3 runs to 12 residues. The germline V gene encodes CDR1 SNHLY and CDR2 FYNNEI. J lost 7 bases, V lost 9 bases, and 7 bases had no gene match. The CDR3 sequence: CASSIDRGGYTF. The CDR3 region has the DNA TGTGCCAGTAGTATTGACAGGGGTGGCTACACCTTC.

This clone has only one observation. The rearrangement links TRBV24-1 to TRBJ2-5; possibly TRBD1 for D (6 bases). V lost 4 bases, J lost 4 bases, and 12 bases lay in between. This CDR3 spans 14 amino acids. From germline, CDR1 is KGHDR and CDR2 SFDVKD. In DNA, the CDR3 is TGTGCCACCAGTGAACACAGGGTCGGAGAGACCCAGTACTTC. As protein: CATSEHRVGETQYF.

The gene calls are TRBV15 and TRBJ1-5; perhaps TRBD1 as D (5 bases). CDR3 length equals 17 residues. Germline CDR1 LNHNV, CDR2 YYDKDF (reference sequence). The germline V and J ends were trimmed by 1 base and 4 bases, with 17 bases remaining between them. The CDR3 sequence: CATSRVAGGDPNQPQHF. As DNA, the CDR3 is TGTGCCACCAGCAGAGTAGCGGGAGGGGACCCAAATCAGCCCCAGCATTTT.

The chain carries TRBV10-1 and TRBJ1-3; D is unresolved. Germline values: CDR1 WNHNN, CDR2 SYGVQD (reference sequence). The V and J ends lost 0 bases and 8 bases respectively, with 8 bases between them. This CDR3 has 13 residues. DNA of the CDR3: TGCGCCAGCAGTGAGTCCGGGTTCGACACCATATATTTT. Its translation is CASSESGFDTIYF.

This chain links TRBV13 with TRBJ1-1, with a weak D call TRBD1 (6 bases). Germline V lookup: CDR1 PRHDT, CDR2 FYEKMQ (reference sequence). The length of the CDR3 is 15 residues. V dropped 5 bases and J dropped 11 bases, with 24 bases sitting between them. The CDR3 region is CASSPTLWRGARAFF. The CDR3 region has the DNA TGTGCCAGCAGCCCCACACTCTGGCGGGGGGCTCGGGCTTTCTTT.

The chain has TRBV5-4 and TRBJ2-5; D call uncertain. Per the germline V gene, CDR1 is SGHNT and CDR2 is YYREEE (reference sequence). The CDR3 has 14 residues. Trimming cost V 4 bases and J 4 bases, with 14 bases left between them. This chain's CDR3 is CASSGGPRIETQYF. CDR3 nucleotides: TGTGCCAGCAGCGGCGGCCCGAGGATAGAGACCCAGTACTTC.

V is TRBV24-1 and J is TRBJ2-6; 12 bases map to TRBD2. There are 16 residues in the CDR3. The V and J ends lost 9 bases and 2 bases, in that order; junction bases with no gene match: 4. Germline values: CDR1 KGHDR, CDR2 SFDVKD. The CDR3 nucleotides are TGTGCCACCTCGCGGACTAGCGGGACTGGGGCCAACGTCCTGACTTTC. Protein sequence: CATSRTSGTGANVLTF.

The genes are TRBV7-9 and TRBJ2-5, with a possible D match to TRBD2 (5 bases). Germline V gene data show CDR1 as SEHNR and CDR2 as FQNEAQ (reference sequence). This CDR3 is 14 amino acids long. The germline V and J ends were trimmed by 4 bases and 5 bases, with 14 bases remaining between them. The CDR3 DNA reads as TGTGCCAGCAGCTCGACCCCCCGAGGGGAGACCCAGTACTTC. Protein product: CASSSTPRGETQYF.

The V and J genes are TRBV24-1 and TRBJ2-2, with 8 bases that match TRBD1. Per germline, CDR1 KGHDR and CDR2 SFDVKD. J gave up 6 bases and V 4 bases, and 12 bases lay outside the gene matches. The CDR3 loop spans 17 amino acids. The chain's CDR3 is CATSDPLGQGRAGELFF. In nucleotides, the CDR3 is TGTGCCACCAGTGACCCGCTTGGACAGGGAAGGGCCGGGGAGCTGTTTTTT.

The gene calls are TRBV19 and TRBJ1-5; TRBD1 matches 9 bases. J gave up 6 bases and V 4 bases, and 13 bases lay outside the gene matches. This CDR3 region has 17 residues. Germline CDR1 and CDR2: LNHDA and SQIVND (reference sequence). Written as DNA, the CDR3 is TGTGCCAGTAGTAACACAGGGGGCGGGCGGCCCGGTCAGCCCCAGCATTTT. It specifies CASSNTGGGRPGQPQHF.

In its sample, this clone was seen a few times. The gene calls are TRBV28 and TRBJ2-3; 10 positions match TRBD2. Germline CDR1 is MDHEN and CDR2 is SYDVKM. V lost 4 bases to trimming and J lost 2 bases; unmatched junction nucleotides: 9. The CDR3 is 17 amino acids. The CDR3 spells CASSSPGSGRDTDTQYF. DNA for the CDR3: TGTGCCAGCAGTTCTCCCGGCAGCGGGAGGGACACAGATACGCAGTATTTT.

The rearrangement links TRBV7-9 to TRBJ2-7; TRBD2 might be the D (6 bases). Germline V gene lookup returns CDR1 SEHNR and CDR2 FQNEAQ (reference sequence). Trimming removed 6 bases at V and 5 bases at J, with 14 bases between. The CDR3 totals 13 residues. As DNA, the CDR3 is TGTGCCAGCAGAAACGGAGGGGACCACGAGCAGTACTTC. It translates to CASRNGGDHEQYF.

The rearrangement joins TRBV6-1 to TRBJ2-3; 7 nucleotides agree with TRBD2. V was clipped by 2 bases and J by 8 bases; unmatched bases: 7. CDR1 is MNHNS, CDR2 SASEGT, per germline. This CDR3 spans 14 amino acids. The CDR3 spells CASSEKAGPATQYF. The DNA of the CDR3 is TGTGCCAGCAGTGAAAAAGCGGGACCAGCTACGCAGTATTTT.

The chain recombines TRBV9 with TRBJ2-7; TRBD1 agrees at 7 bases. There are 15 residues in the CDR3. Germline loops: CDR1 SGDLS, CDR2 YYNGEE. Unmatched junction bases numbered 10, after V lost 0 bases and J lost 7 bases. The CDR3 DNA follows: TGTGCCAGCAGCGTAGCTGGGACAACAGGGGAGGAGCAGTACTTC. Its translation is CASSVAGTTGEEQYF.

The genes are TRBV28 and TRBJ2-7; D uncertain. Trimming stripped 6 bases from V and 0 bases from J, with 15 bases between. The length of the CDR3 is 15 residues. From germline, CDR1 is MDHEN and CDR2 SYDVKM. In DNA, the CDR3 is TGTGCCAGCAGCCACACCCGACAAAGCTCCTACGAGCAGTACTTC. This translates into CASSHTRQSSYEQYF.

This chain joins TRBV19 and TRBJ2-7; 8 bases line up with TRBD1. J lost 6 bases, V lost 5 bases, and 15 bases had no gene match. This CDR3 region has 16 residues. Germline V lookup: CDR1 LNHDA, CDR2 SQIVND (reference sequence). CDR3 nucleotides: TGTGCCAGTAGTTCCACCACGGGCAGGGGGCCGGTCGAGCAGTACTTC. Its translation is CASSSTTGRGPVEQYF. The full variable domain, in which reference TRBV19 and TRBJ2-7 provide the parts outside the CDR3, is DGGITQSPKYLFRKEGQNVTLSCEQNLNHDAMYWYRQDPGQGLRLIYYSQIVNDFQKGDIAEGYSVSREKKESFPLTVTSAQKNPTAFYLCASSSTTGRGPVEQYFGPGTRLTVT.

V gene TRBV14 combines with J gene TRBJ1-2, with D hard to call. The germline gives CDR1 SGHDN, CDR2 FVKESK. V gave up 2 bases and J gave up 2 bases, with 6 bases separating them. The CDR3 loop spans 13 amino acids. The chain's CDR3 is CASSQQINYGYTF. CDR3 DNA: TGTGCCAGCAGCCAACAGATAAACTATGGCTACACCTTC.

The chain joins TRBV6-5 to TRBJ2-1; 7 bases agree with TRBD2. The length of the CDR3 is 15 residues. The V gene's germline CDR1 is MNHEY and CDR2 SVGAGI. V lost 4 bases, J lost 4 bases, and 7 bases stayed unmatched. CDR3 sequence (DNA): TGTGCCAGCAGTTTCTCCCGAGCGGGGTACAATGAGCAGTTCTTC. It is translated as CASSFSRAGYNEQFF.

This clone turned up a few times. The same CDR3 also results from other DNA sequences found in this sample. Here the CDR3 DNA reads TGTGCCAGCAGTGGGGAACAGGGGGGGAATCAGCCCCAGCATTTT. Amino acids: CASSGEQGGNQPQHF. This chain connects TRBV2 to TRBJ1-5, with 8 bases identical to TRBD1. V dropped 4 bases and J dropped 4; count of bases not matched to a gene: 6. There are 15 residues in the CDR3. Per germline, CDR1 SNHLY and CDR2 FYNNEI.

V is TRBV19 and J is TRBJ2-2; possible D gene TRBD2, 5 bases. The CDR3 is made up of 15 amino acids. Trimming removed 3 bases from V and 3 bases from J, with 11 bases in between. Germline V gene sequence: CDR1 LNHDA, CDR2 SQIVND (reference sequence). The CDR3 nucleotides read TGTGCCAGTAGTATCGCGGACTCACACACCGGGGAGCTGTTTTTT. Its protein is CASSIADSHTGELFF.